This T cell receptor beta chain was recovered during a study of shared clonotypes between healthy human individuals. Study as a whole: A donor's plate count was three for CD4 naive and three for CD4 memory; CD8 naive had two and CD8 memory one.

A note on this clone: Its matching antigen is unknown.

As defined, naive CD8 cells were CD45RO-negative and positively selected for CCR7, with terminally differentiated effector memory CD45RA+ cells excluded. Only Caucasian adults living in Nashville, Tennessee made up the donor group. Study-wide points: Estimated richness values were generally larger in naive subsets than in memory subsets.

Germline CDR1 DFQATT, CDR2 SNEGSKA (reference sequence). The ends were cut back, 6 bases at V and 10 bases at J, with 13 bases in the middle. The CDR3 has 11 residues. Sequencing used immunoSEQ multiplex PCR; TCRdb keeps in-frame clones, though not all of them. Of fewer than 700,000 clones in the sample, roughly 96% were seen once. The source material was naive CD8+ T cells sorted from blood. The chain combines TRBV20-1 with TRBJ2-1; tentatively, D is TRBD1 or TRBD2 (5 bases each). The sequence was collected from a woman aged 25 to 39 in good health. CDR3 protein: CSAAWGREQFF. DNA of the CDR3: TGCAGTGCCGCTTGGGGACGCGAGCAGTTCTTC.